Sequencing of this T cell receptor beta chain was carried out in a study of cytomegalovirus exposure and HLA in healthy donors. General study results and limits: HLA alleles were associated with 15,000 to 20,000 TCR beta sequences in a later analysis at 0.05 false discovery rate. Productive status was seen about 90% or about 30% of the time for most TCR beta V segments in an earlier analysis. Trimming of TCR beta V- and J-genes showed a link, identified in a later analysis, to a missense DCLRE1C variant. Cytomegalovirus status, reportedly, was diagnosed with high specificity and sensitivity by the classifier.

Trimming removed 4 bases from V and 3 bases from J, with 14 bases in between. The CDR3 runs to 14 residues. The V gene's germline CDR1 is SGHDT and CDR2 YYEEEE. In its sample, this clone was seen once. Its antigen remains unidentified. Use of 60 Vbeta and 13 Jbeta primers characterized the PCR. Method: immunoSEQ multiplex PCR; TCRdb's copy keeps in-frame clones and lacks some. The table lists around 99,000 clones, around three quarters of them singletons. The sequencing sample was made of PBMCs. The origin of this receptor is a male donor in good health and CMV-seronegative. The gene calls are TRBV5-6 and TRBJ2-7, with TRBD2 as a possible D gene (6 bases). The CDR3 protein is CASSPTGSLYEQYF. CDR3 coding DNA: TGTGCCAGCAGCCCGACCGGGAGTCTCTACGAGCAGTACTTC.